Listed here is a single T cell receptor beta chain. Its antigen is unidentified. The source of the sample is a study of cytomegalovirus exposure and HLA in healthy donors. In germline, CDR1 is MGHRA, CDR2 YSYEKL. CDR3 length equals 14 residues. J was trimmed by 2 bases and V by 3 bases; bases with no gene match: 4. Notes on the study in general: There was a cluster of highly shared sequence variants that was likely a sequencing artifact. According to the study, around 180 TCR beta chains were cytomegalovirus-associated. TCR beta sequences numbering under 20,000 were associated with HLA alleles at 0.05 false discovery rate in a later analysis.

At sampling all donors were nominally healthy, likely with unrecorded immune exposures. Primers included in the PCR were 60 Vbeta and 13 Jbeta primers. Libraries were prepared by immunoSEQ multiplex PCR; TCRdb keeps only in-frame clonotypes and omits some of them. The table lists 100,000 or so clones, roughly 70% of them singletons. The chain joins TRBV4-1 to TRBJ2-7; 7 nucleotides match TRBD1. Sequencing was carried out using PBMCs. This clonotype was sampled from a man aged 45-60 years in good health and CMV-seronegative. The CDR3 DNA follows: TGCGCCAGCAGCCAGAGACAGGGTACCTACGAGCAGTACTTC. As protein: CASSQRQGTYEQYF.